These 26 T cell receptor beta chains came from one sample sequenced in a study of shared clonotypes between healthy human individuals. TCRdb's table, derived via immunoSEQ multiplex PCR, lists solely in-frame clones and lacks some. Found here are around 2,000,000 clones, 93% of them singletons; the top ten hold approximately 1.7%. CD45RO-negative, CCR7-positively selected cells formed the naive CD8 fraction, excluding terminally differentiated effector memory CD45RA+ cells. The sample taken for sequencing was naive CD8+ T cells from PBMCs. All receptors derive from a man aged 18 to 35 in good health. Some clones in this sample may be carry-over from other donors' samples.

Details on this clone: This sample also contains other DNA sequences that code for the same CDR3. V usage is TRBV27 and J usage is TRBJ2-5, with D uncertain. V lost 6 bases to trimming and J lost 2 bases, with 4 bases between them. In germline, CDR1 is MNHEY, CDR2 SMNVEV (reference sequence). This CDR3 has 11 amino acids. The CDR3 protein is CASRTQETQYF. In DNA, the CDR3 is TGTGCCAGCAGGACTCAAGAGACCCAGTACTTC.

Notes on this clone: The sample has other DNA sequences that encode this CDR3 too. The chain uses TRBV7-9 and TRBJ2-1; TRBD2 agrees at 13 bases. The CDR3 consists of 17 residues. Losses at the gene ends were 5 bases for V and 0 bases for J; bases not matched to a gene: 4. CDR1 SEHNR and CDR2 FQNEAQ come from the germline V gene (reference sequence). The DNA of the CDR3 is TGTGCCAGCAGCCCACGGACTAGCGGGAGCTCCTACAATGAGCAGTTCTTC. Protein product: CASSPRTSGSSYNEQFF.

Points on this clone: This sample also contains other DNA sequences that code for the same CDR3. The J gene is TRBJ2-7, the V gene TRBV4-1, with D possibly being TRBD1 or TRBD2 (5 bases each). This CDR3 has 15 residues. CDR1 is MGHRA, CDR2 YSYEKL, per germline. Trimming shortened V by 1 base and J by 0 bases, and 10 bases separated the two germline ends. This chain's CDR3 is CASSQGQGVSYEQYF. The CDR3 DNA sequence: TGCGCCAGCAGCCAAGGCCAGGGAGTCTCCTACGAGCAGTACTTC.

The chain employs TRBV11-2 and TRBJ2-1, with TRBD1 matching over 7 bases. The CDR3 is 18 amino acids. Trimming at V came to 4 bases and at J to 3 bases, leaving 15 bases not matched to a gene. The germline gives CDR1 SGHAT, CDR2 FQNNGV. The CDR3 coding sequence is TGTGCCAGCAGCTCAGAATCTTACCGGGACAGACACTACAATGAGCAGTTCTTC. The encoded protein is CASSSESYRDRHYNEQFF.

V gene TRBV9 combines with J gene TRBJ2-7; 9 nucleotides line up with TRBD1. CDR3 length: 18 amino acids. The V and J ends lost 3 bases and 1 base, in that order; junction bases with no gene match: 14. Per the germline V gene, CDR1 is SGDLS and CDR2 is YYNGEE. In nucleotides, the CDR3 is TGTGCCAGCAGCGCCCACCAAACTACAGGGGGCTTATCCTACGAGCAGTACTTC. Translation gives CASSAHQTTGGLSYEQYF.

The sample holds one count of this clone. V is TRBV27 and J is TRBJ2-2; D is perhaps TRBD1 or TRBD2 (6 bases each). Per germline, CDR1 MNHEY and CDR2 SMNVEV (reference sequence). V dropped 5 bases and J dropped 4 bases, with 17 bases sitting between them. The CDR3 length is 16 residues. CDR3 sequence (DNA): TGTGCCAGCAGTGACACAGGGCGGGGCGCCACCGGGGAGCTGTTTTTT. Its translation is CASSDTGRGATGELFF.

This clone has a handful of counts. The chain recombines TRBV6-6 with TRBJ1-3; D gene uncertain. The CDR3 extends over 13 amino acids. Germline V gives CDR1 MNHNY, CDR2 SVGAGI (reference sequence). V was trimmed by 6 bases and J by 1 base, leaving 7 bases between them. Here the CDR3 DNA reads TGTGCCAGCAGCCTTCCTTCTGGAAACACCATATATTTT. It is translated as CASSLPSGNTIYF.

This chain connects TRBV19 to TRBJ2-7; D possibly corresponds to TRBD2 (7 bases). This CDR3 contains 14 residues. The V gene lost 4 bases and the J gene lost 2 bases, with 12 bases spanning the gap. Looked up from germline, CDR1 is LNHDA and CDR2 is SQIVND (reference sequence). The CDR3 DNA reads as TGTGCCAGTAGTAACAGGGAGGGTCCCTACGAGCAGTACTTC. Translating it yields CASSNREGPYEQYF.

This clone was seen more than once but under ten times. The same CDR3 also results from other DNA sequences found in this sample. The V and J genes are TRBV13 and TRBJ1-1, with a possible D match to TRBD1 (5 bases). The V end was cut by 3 bases, the J end by 0 bases, with 8 bases between. Germline CDR1 PRHDT, CDR2 FYEKMQ (reference sequence). This CDR3 is built from 14 residues. The CDR3 region is CASSLGQLNTEAFF. The CDR3 nucleotides read TGTGCCAGCAGCTTGGGGCAACTGAACACTGAAGCTTTCTTT.

The genes are TRBV11-2 and TRBJ1-1; no definite D call. The CDR3 contains 16 residues. Trimming left V 8 bases short and J 0 bases short, with 19 bases between. Per germline, CDR1 SGHAT and CDR2 FQNNGV. CDR3 in DNA: TGTGCCAGCGAGAACATTGGGGATATGATGAACACTGAAGCTTTCTTT. Protein: CASENIGDMMNTEAFF.

The chain employs TRBV4-3 and TRBJ2-1; 11 bases are a match to TRBD2. Trimming removed 1 base from V and 9 bases from J; junction bases left unmatched: 17. Germline V gene lookup returns CDR1 LGHNA and CDR2 YSLEER. CDR3 length: 19 amino acids. This CDR3 reads CASSQVPVGLAGGWVEQFF. The CDR3 DNA sequence: TGCGCCAGCAGCCAAGTCCCTGTTGGGCTAGCGGGAGGATGGGTTGAGCAGTTCTTC.

This clone appeared a single time. This sequence joins TRBV27 and TRBJ2-1; 9 bases fit TRBD1. The V segment lost 4 bases and the J segment 14 bases; nucleotides outside the gene matches: 12. Germline values: CDR1 MNHEY, CDR2 SMNVEV (reference sequence). The CDR3 has 14 amino acids. The CDR3 here is CASSSTTGGVREFF. CDR3 sequence (DNA): TGTGCCAGCAGTTCAACGACAGGGGGGGTGCGAGAGTTCTTC.

The CDR3 DNA reads TGTGCCAGTAGTATAGATTTGGACAGTAACTATGGCTACACCTTC. Protein product: CASSIDLDSNYGYTF. The J gene is TRBJ1-2, the V gene TRBV19, with D perhaps TRBD1 (6 bases). CDR1 is LNHDA and CDR2 is SQIVND in the germline V gene (reference sequence). V was trimmed by 0 bases and J by 1 base, leaving 9 bases between them. The CDR3 sequence is 15 residues long.

The sample holds a few counts of this clone. The rearrangement uses TRBV7-9 and TRBJ1-1, with unresolved D. The CDR3 is 13 amino acids. CDR1 and CDR2 from the germline V gene are SEHNR and FQNEAQ (reference sequence). V was shortened by 1 base and J by 11 bases, with 14 bases between the two germline ends. The CDR3, as DNA: TGTGCCAGCAGCTTAGGCACGGGCCCCGAGGCTTTCTTT. Translating it yields CASSLGTGPEAFF.

The CDR3 loop reads CASSEVRGGGLGQYF. The CDR3 region has the DNA TGTGCCAGCAGTGAAGTTAGAGGGGGCGGCCTTGGGCAGTACTTC. The chain couples TRBV2 to TRBJ2-7; 7 bases align to TRBD1. Germline CDR1 and CDR2: SNHLY and FYNNEI. Trimming at V came to 1 base and at J to 9 bases, leaving 12 bases not matched to a gene. The CDR3 runs 15 residues.

The V gene is TRBV27, the J gene TRBJ2-1; TRBD2 aligns across 10 bases. The CDR3 spans 14 residues. Losses at the gene ends were 6 bases for V and 11 bases for J; bases not matched to a gene: 10. CDR1 and CDR2 from the germline V gene are MNHEY and SMNVEV (reference sequence). The CDR3 nucleotides are TGTGCCAGCAGGACGGTAGGGACTAGCGAGAAGCAGTTCTTC. As protein: CASRTVGTSEKQFF.

The gene calls are TRBV6-6 and TRBJ1-4; 9 nucleotides match TRBD1. After removal of 6 bases from V and 13 bases from J, the junction contained 15 bases not matched to a gene. CDR1 is MNHNY and CDR2 is SVGAGI in the germline V gene (reference sequence). This CDR3 comprises 15 residues. The CDR3 loop reads CASSLGQGSPVGLFF. CDR3 in DNA: TGTGCCAGCAGCCTAGGACAGGGGTCACCGGTTGGACTGTTTTTT.

The chain has TRBV7-3 and TRBJ1-5; D remains unclear. V dropped 5 bases and J dropped 6 bases, with 11 bases sitting between them. The germline gives CDR1 SGHTA, CDR2 FQGTGA. The CDR3 spans 13 residues. CDR3 sequence: CASSHGPTQPQHF. The DNA for the CDR3 is TGTGCCAGCAGCCACGGTCCTACTCAGCCCCAGCATTTT.

The rearrangement uses TRBV27 and TRBJ2-1, with TRBD2 as a possible D gene (6 bases). V shed 6 bases and J shed 8 bases, with 26 bases lying between them. This CDR3 is 17 amino acids long. CDR1 is MNHEY, CDR2 SMNVEV, per germline (reference sequence). The CDR3 reads CASRPSYRDLIFDEQFF. The CDR3 DNA is TGTGCCAGCAGGCCCTCTTACCGGGACTTAATTTTTGATGAGCAGTTCTTC.

The chain joins TRBV11-2 to TRBJ2-1; possible D gene TRBD2, 5 bases. Trimming took off 1 base at V and 15 bases at J, with 13 bases between the two ends. Germline V lookup: CDR1 SGHAT, CDR2 FQNNGV. The CDR3 contains 12 residues. CDR3 in DNA: TGTGCCAGCAGCTTAGTGGTAGCGACTCCGTTCTTC. Translation gives CASSLVVATPFF.

V usage is TRBV6-5 and J usage is TRBJ1-2, with 10 bases lining up with TRBD1. Losses at the gene ends were 6 bases for V and 8 bases for J; bases not matched to a gene: 9. The CDR3 sequence is 14 residues long. Looked up from germline, CDR1 is MNHEY and CDR2 is SVGAGI. CDR3 region: CASRPAGTGVGYTF. The CDR3 region has the DNA TGTGCCAGCAGACCTGCCGGGACAGGGGTCGGCTACACCTTC.

This chain's CDR3 is CAISDAGELFF. DNA for the CDR3: TGTGCCATCAGTGATGCCGGGGAGCTGTTTTTT. The chain joins TRBV10-3 to TRBJ2-2; D ambiguous. The CDR3 loop spans 11 amino acids. Per germline, CDR1 ENHRY and CDR2 SYGVKD. V lost 3 bases, J lost 6 bases, and 2 bases lay in between.

The chain has TRBV7-9 and TRBJ1-4, with no clear D. Trimming shortened V by 3 bases and J by 8 bases, and 13 bases separated the two germline ends. The CDR3 runs 14 residues. In germline, CDR1 is SEHNR, CDR2 FQNEAQ (reference sequence). The CDR3 loop reads CASSFPGREEKLFF. CDR3 bases: TGTGCCAGCAGCTTCCCTGGAAGGGAGGAAAAACTGTTTTTT.

The rearrangement links TRBV30 to TRBJ1-2; D not certain. V was shortened by 3 bases and J by 6 bases, with 20 bases between the two germline ends. The CDR3 is 15 amino acids. Germline V gene data show CDR1 as GTSNPN and CDR2 as SVGIG (reference sequence). The CDR3 loop is CAWRYGLGSFNGYTF. The DNA for the CDR3 is TGTGCCTGGAGGTACGGTCTCGGGTCCTTCAATGGCTACACCTTC.

The chain uses TRBV14 and TRBJ2-3, with 11 bases aligning to TRBD2. Per germline, CDR1 SGHDN and CDR2 FVKESK. This CDR3 has 16 amino acids. With V trimmed by 5 bases and J by 6 bases, 10 bases remained unmatched. This CDR3 is CASSFKLAGDSDTQYF. The CDR3 nucleotides are TGTGCCAGCAGCTTCAAACTAGCGGGAGATTCGGATACGCAGTATTTT.

J is TRBJ2-7 and V is TRBV7-9; possibly TRBD2 for D (7 bases). The V gene's germline CDR1 is SEHNR and CDR2 FQNEAQ (reference sequence). There are 16 residues in the CDR3. Between the trimmed V and J ends, which lost 5 bases and 0 bases, there was a span of 17 bases. The CDR3 sequence: CASSQSGGGPSYEQYF. In DNA, the CDR3 is TGTGCCAGCAGCCAAAGTGGGGGGGGCCCCTCCTACGAGCAGTACTTC.